The 28 T cell receptor beta chains below were found in one sample sequenced in a study of monozygotic twins with inflammatory bowel disease (dated 2019 in TCRdb). Libraries were prepared through 5' RACE. Instrument used: Illumina HiSeq 2500. Once TCRdb had reprocessed the reads, it stored one entry per CDR3 protein sequence and supplied no DNA. The table for this sample shows some 400,000 distinct CDR3 sequences. 2% to 3% of the sample is taken by the ten largest. The material sequenced was blood. These TCRs come from a human donor with ulcerative colitis or Crohn's disease, or a healthy co-twin of an affected twin (not recorded which).

The V and J genes are TRBV7-2 and TRBJ1-2; no DNA is available, so the TRBD1 call from TCRdb remains unchecked. Looked up from germline, CDR1 is SGHTA and CDR2 is FQGNSA. This CDR3 region has 13 residues. CDR3 protein: CASGTQGRFGYTF.

The J gene is TRBJ2-5, the V gene TRBV19; TCRdb returns TRBD1, unconfirmable since there is no DNA. CDR3 length equals 16 residues. Looked up from germline, CDR1 is LNHDA and CDR2 is SQIVND (reference sequence). The CDR3: CASRRQGALDQETQYF.

The chain recombines TRBV29-1 with TRBJ1-1. Germline loops: CDR1 SQVTM, CDR2 ANQGSEA. This CDR3 has 13 amino acids. CDR3 residues: CSVERFGSTEAFF.

V is TRBV12-5 and J is TRBJ2-5; TCRdb's D call, TRBD1, is unchecked because there is no DNA. This CDR3 spans 14 amino acids. CDR1 and CDR2 (germline): LGHNT, FRNRAP. The CDR3 spells CASGLDNNGETQYF.

The J gene is TRBJ2-1, the V gene TRBV4-3. Per germline, CDR1 LGHNA and CDR2 YSLEER. The CDR3 is 13 residues long. The CDR3 region is CASSQNPYNEQFF.

This chain connects TRBV6-1 to TRBJ2-1; TCRdb calls TRBD1, which cannot be checked without DNA. CDR3 length: 18 residues. Germline lookup yields CDR1 MNHNS and CDR2 SASEGT. Here the CDR3 reads CASRAGTGGFRLGNEQFF.

The V call is TRBV3-1, the J call TRBJ2-3. The germline V gene has CDR1 LGHDT and CDR2 YNNKEL (reference sequence). CDR3 length equals 14 residues. CDR3 protein: CASSQGTSADTQYF.

The chain combines TRBV12-3 or TRBV12-4 with TRBJ2-1. The CDR3 has 15 amino acids. CDR3 amino acids: CASSLGTGLYNEQFF.

This sequence joins TRBV6-2 or TRBV6-3 and TRBJ2-3. This CDR3 region has 16 residues. Germline V gives CDR1 MNHEY, CDR2 SVGEGT. Here the CDR3 reads CASSYSAATNTDTQYF.

The chain uses TRBV7-9 and TRBJ2-7; the TRBD1 assignment by TCRdb is unverifiable without DNA. The CDR3 length is 16 residues. Germline V gene sequence: CDR1 SEHNR, CDR2 FQNEAQ (reference sequence). The CDR3 loop reads CASSAASGGISYEQYF.

CDR3 in amino acids: CASSLEHGYEQYF. This chain links TRBV7-2 with TRBJ2-7. The CDR3 runs to 13 residues. Germline V gene lookup returns CDR1 SGHTA and CDR2 FQGNSA.

V usage is TRBV29-1 and J usage is TRBJ2-1. CDR3 length: 12 residues. Per germline, CDR1 SQVTM and CDR2 ANQGSEA. CDR3 sequence reads: CTAELLGNEQFF.

The rearrangement links TRBV7-9 to TRBJ1-1; absent DNA, TCRdb's TRBD1 call cannot be checked. This CDR3 is 16 amino acids long. The V gene's germline CDR1 is SEHNR and CDR2 FQNEAQ (reference sequence). CDR3 region: CASSSLWTGADTEAFF. The full variable domain, rest sourced from reference TRBV7-9 and TRBJ1-1, is DTGVSQNPRHKITKRGQNVTFRCDPISEHNRLYWYRQTLGQGPEFLTYFQNEAQLEKSRLLSDRFSAERPKGSFSTLEIQRTEQGDSAMYLCASSSLWTGADTEAFFGQGTRLTVV.

The chain joins TRBV2 to TRBJ1-5. The V gene's germline CDR1 is SNHLY and CDR2 FYNNEI. The CDR3 runs to 16 residues. CDR3 sequence: CASSWTSSDSNQPQHF. Variable domain in full (rest from reference TRBV2 and TRBJ1-5): EPEVTQTPSHQVTQMGQEVILRCVPISNHLYFYWYRQILGQKVEFLVSFYNNEISEKSEIFDDQFSVERPDGSNFTLKIRSTKLEDSAMYFCASSWTSSDSNQPQHFGDGTRLSIL.

This chain joins TRBV7-9 and TRBJ1-1; TCRdb's D call of TRBD1 is untestable without DNA. Germline V gene lookup returns CDR1 SEHNR and CDR2 FQNEAQ (reference sequence). This CDR3 comprises 16 residues. This chain's CDR3 is CASSLFAGRGGTEAFF. The complete variable domain, with remaining parts taken from reference TRBV7-9 and TRBJ1-1, reads DTGVSQNPRHKITKRGQNVTFRCDPISEHNRLYWYRQTLGQGPEFLTYFQNEAQLEKSRLLSDRFSAERPKGSFSTLEIQRTEQGDSAMYLCASSLFAGRGGTEAFFGQGTRLTVV.

The rearrangement uses TRBV5-1 and TRBJ2-3; the TCRdb D gene call, TRBD1, has no DNA to confirm it. The germline V gene has CDR1 SGHRS and CDR2 YFSETQ. The CDR3 runs 14 residues. CDR3 residues: CASSSHRVGDTQYF.

This chain uses TRBV21-1 with TRBJ1-1; the D call from TCRdb, TRBD1, cannot be confirmed without DNA. TRBV21-1 has pseudogene status. The CDR3 runs 14 residues. The CDR3 here is CASKGFRGNTEAFF.

The chain links TRBV11-2 to TRBJ1-1. The CDR3 is made up of 13 amino acids. The V gene's germline CDR1 is SGHAT and CDR2 FQNNGV. CDR3 in amino acids: CASSSRAGTEAFF.

The chain joins TRBV20-1 to TRBJ2-5; lacking DNA, the TRBD2 call made by TCRdb goes unchecked. This CDR3 spans 16 amino acids. Germline values: CDR1 DFQATT, CDR2 SNEGSKA (reference sequence). The CDR3 here is CSARSPGLAGRETQYF.

The V gene is TRBV28, the J gene TRBJ2-6; the TCRdb D gene call, TRBD1, has no DNA to confirm it. In germline, CDR1 is MDHEN, CDR2 SYDVKM. CDR3 length: 16 amino acids. The CDR3 loop reads CASSFRGAAGANVLTF.

The chain joins TRBV12-3 or TRBV12-4 to TRBJ2-7; without DNA, the TCRdb call of TRBD1 cannot be checked. The CDR3 spans 15 residues. The CDR3 protein is CASSLAGVPTYEQYF.

The V call is TRBV18, the J call TRBJ2-2. Per the germline V gene, CDR1 is KGHSH and CDR2 is LQKENI. This CDR3 comprises 14 residues. This CDR3 is CASSPPDLTGELFF.

The gene calls are TRBV20-1 and TRBJ1-5; there is no DNA to check the TCRdb D call of TRBD1. Germline CDR1 and CDR2: DFQATT and SNEGSKA (reference sequence). This CDR3 is 15 amino acids long. The CDR3 sequence: CSAPRTGAGNQPQHF.

V and J are TRBV27 and TRBJ2-7. In germline, CDR1 is MNHEY, CDR2 SMNVEV (reference sequence). CDR3 length: 14 amino acids. This CDR3 is CASSLSGEAYEQYF.

The chain carries TRBV7-9 and TRBJ2-3; the D gene TCRdb calls, TRBD2, cannot be checked with no DNA. The CDR3 totals 16 residues. Germline lookup yields CDR1 SEHNR and CDR2 FQNEAQ (reference sequence). CDR3 sequence reads: CASLPHGLPTTDTQYF. Using reference TRBV7-9 and TRBJ2-3 for the parts outside the CDR3, the full variable domain is DTGVSQNPRHKITKRGQNVTFRCDPISEHNRLYWYRQTLGQGPEFLTYFQNEAQLEKSRLLSDRFSAERPKGSFSTLEIQRTEQGDSAMYLCASLPHGLPTTDTQYFGPGTRLTVL.

This rearrangement joins TRBV7-9 to TRBJ2-1; the D call from TCRdb, TRBD1, cannot be confirmed without DNA. Germline CDR1 is SEHNR and CDR2 is FQNEAQ (reference sequence). The CDR3 length is 16 residues. CDR3 residues: CASSRLGTGGGNEQFF.

The chain is built from TRBV29-1 and TRBJ1-1. Germline CDR1 SQVTM, CDR2 ANQGSEA. The CDR3 extends over 15 amino acids. The CDR3 reads CSVERREGGDMGAFF. Supplemented by reference TRBV29-1 and TRBJ1-1, the full variable domain reads SAVISQKPSRDICQRGTSLTIQCQVDSQVTMMFWYRQQPGQSLTLIATANQGSEATYESGFVIDKFPISRPNLTFSTLTVSNMSPEDSSIYLCSVERREGGDMGAFFGQGTRLTVV.

The chain combines TRBV2 with TRBJ2-1; with no DNA, the TCRdb D assignment of TRBD2 cannot be verified. Germline V gene lookup returns CDR1 SNHLY and CDR2 FYNNEI. The CDR3 sequence is 13 residues long. The CDR3 loop reads CASLAGGRDEQFF.